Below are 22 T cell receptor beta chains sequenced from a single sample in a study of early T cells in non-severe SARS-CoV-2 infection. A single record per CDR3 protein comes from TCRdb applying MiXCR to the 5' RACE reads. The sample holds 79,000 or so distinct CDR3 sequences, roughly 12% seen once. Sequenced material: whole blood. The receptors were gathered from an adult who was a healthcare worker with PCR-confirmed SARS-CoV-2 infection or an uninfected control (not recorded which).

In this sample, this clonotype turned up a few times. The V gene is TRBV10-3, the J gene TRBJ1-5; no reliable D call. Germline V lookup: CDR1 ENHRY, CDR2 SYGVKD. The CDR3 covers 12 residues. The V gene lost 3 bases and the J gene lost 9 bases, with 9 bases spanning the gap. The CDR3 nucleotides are TGTGCCATCAGTGATCCCTCTAGGCCCCAGCATTTT. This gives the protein CAISDPSRPQHF.

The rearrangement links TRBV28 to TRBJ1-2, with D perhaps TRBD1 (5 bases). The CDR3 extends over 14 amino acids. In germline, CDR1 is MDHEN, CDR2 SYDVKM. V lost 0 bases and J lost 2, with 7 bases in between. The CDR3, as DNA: TGTGCCAGCAGTTTATGGGACAAAAACTATGGCTACACCTTC. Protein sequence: CASSLWDKNYGYTF.

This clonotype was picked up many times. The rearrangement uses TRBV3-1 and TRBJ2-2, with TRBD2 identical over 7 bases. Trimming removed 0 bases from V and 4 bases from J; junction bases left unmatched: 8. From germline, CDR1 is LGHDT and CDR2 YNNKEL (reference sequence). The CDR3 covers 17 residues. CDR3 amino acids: CASSQELRELVTGELFF. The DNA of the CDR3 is TGTGCCAGCAGCCAAGAGTTGCGGGAGTTAGTCACCGGGGAGCTGTTTTTT.

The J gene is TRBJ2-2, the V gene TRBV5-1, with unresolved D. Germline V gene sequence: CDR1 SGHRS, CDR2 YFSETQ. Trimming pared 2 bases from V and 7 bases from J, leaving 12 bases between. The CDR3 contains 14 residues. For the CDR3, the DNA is TGCGCCAGCAGCTTAGGCTTGGCCGGCGGGGAGCTGTTTTTT. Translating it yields CASSLGLAGGELFF.

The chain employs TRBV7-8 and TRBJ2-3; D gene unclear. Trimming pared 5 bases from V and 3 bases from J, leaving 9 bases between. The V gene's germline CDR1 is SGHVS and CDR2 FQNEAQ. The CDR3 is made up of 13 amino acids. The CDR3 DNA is TGTGCCAGCAGCCTATCGCTGACAGATACGCAGTATTTT. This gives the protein CASSLSLTDTQYF.

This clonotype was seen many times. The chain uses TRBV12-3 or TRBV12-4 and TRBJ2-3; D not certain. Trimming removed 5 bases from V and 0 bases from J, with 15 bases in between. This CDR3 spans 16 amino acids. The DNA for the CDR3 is TGTGCCAGCAGTAGCCCGGCGGTCTGGAGCACAGATACGCAGTATTTT. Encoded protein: CASSSPAVWSTDTQYF.

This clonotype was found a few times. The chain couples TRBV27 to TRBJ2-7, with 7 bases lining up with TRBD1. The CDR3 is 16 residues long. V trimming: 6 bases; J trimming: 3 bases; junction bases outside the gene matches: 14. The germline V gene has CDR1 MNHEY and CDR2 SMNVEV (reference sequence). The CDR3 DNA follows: TGTGCCAGCAGAGAGGGACCCGGGACAGCTGTCTACGAGCAGTACTTC. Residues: CASREGPGTAVYEQYF.

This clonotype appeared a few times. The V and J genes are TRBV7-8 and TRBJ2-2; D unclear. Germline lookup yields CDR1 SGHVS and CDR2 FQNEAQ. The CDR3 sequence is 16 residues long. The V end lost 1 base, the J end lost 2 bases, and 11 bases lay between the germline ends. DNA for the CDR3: TGTGCCAGCAGCTTAGTTTCACAGCTTAACACCGGGGAGCTGTTTTTT. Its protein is CASSLVSQLNTGELFF.

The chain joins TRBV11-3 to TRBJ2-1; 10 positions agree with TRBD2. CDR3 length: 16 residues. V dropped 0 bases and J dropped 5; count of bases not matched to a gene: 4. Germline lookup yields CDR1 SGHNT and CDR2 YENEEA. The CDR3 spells CASSLEGTSVNNEQFF. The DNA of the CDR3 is TGTGCCAGCAGCTTAGAGGGGACTAGCGTAAACAATGAGCAGTTCTTC.

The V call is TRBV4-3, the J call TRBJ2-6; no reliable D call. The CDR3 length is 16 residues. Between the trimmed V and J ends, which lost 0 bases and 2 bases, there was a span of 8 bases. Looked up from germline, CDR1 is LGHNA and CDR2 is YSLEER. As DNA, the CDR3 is TGCGCCAGCAGCCAAGAGATAGAGACTGGGGCCAACGTCCTGACTTTC. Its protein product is CASSQEIETGANVLTF.

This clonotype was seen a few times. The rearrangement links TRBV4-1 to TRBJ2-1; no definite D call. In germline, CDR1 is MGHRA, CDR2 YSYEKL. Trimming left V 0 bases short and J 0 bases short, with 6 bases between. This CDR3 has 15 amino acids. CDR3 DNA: TGCGCCAGCAGCCAAGAACCGAGCTCCTACAATGAGCAGTTCTTC. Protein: CASSQEPSSYNEQFF.

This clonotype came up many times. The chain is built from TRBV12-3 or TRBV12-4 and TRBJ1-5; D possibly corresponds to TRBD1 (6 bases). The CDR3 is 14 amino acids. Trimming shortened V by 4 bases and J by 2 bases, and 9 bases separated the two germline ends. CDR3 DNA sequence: TGTGCCAGCAGTTCCCCAGGGGGCAATCAGCCCCAGCATTTT. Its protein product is CASSSPGGNQPQHF.

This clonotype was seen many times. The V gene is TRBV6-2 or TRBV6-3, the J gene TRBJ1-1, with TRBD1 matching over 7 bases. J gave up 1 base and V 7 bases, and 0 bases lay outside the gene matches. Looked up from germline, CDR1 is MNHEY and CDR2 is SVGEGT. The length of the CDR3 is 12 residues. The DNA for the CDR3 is TGTGCCAGCAAGGGGGCGAACACTGAAGCTTTCTTT. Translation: CASKGANTEAFF.

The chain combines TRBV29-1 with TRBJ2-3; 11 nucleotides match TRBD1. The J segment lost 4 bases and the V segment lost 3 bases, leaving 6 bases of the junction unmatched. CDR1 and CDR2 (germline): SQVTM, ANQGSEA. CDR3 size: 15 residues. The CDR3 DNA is TGCAGCGTTGAGGACAGGGGGCTATCCCCAGATACGCAGTATTTT. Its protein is CSVEDRGLSPDTQYF.

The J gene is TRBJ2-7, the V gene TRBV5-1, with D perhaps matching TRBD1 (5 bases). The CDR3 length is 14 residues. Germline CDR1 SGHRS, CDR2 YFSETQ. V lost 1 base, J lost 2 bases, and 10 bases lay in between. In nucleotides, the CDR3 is TGCGCCAGCAGCTTGAATACAGGAGCCTACGAGCAGTACTTC. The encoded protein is CASSLNTGAYEQYF.

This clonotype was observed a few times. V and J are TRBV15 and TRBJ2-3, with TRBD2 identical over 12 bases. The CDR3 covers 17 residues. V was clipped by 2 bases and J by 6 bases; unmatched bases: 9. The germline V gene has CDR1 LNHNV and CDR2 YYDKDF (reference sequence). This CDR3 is CATSRRPTSGRRDTQYF. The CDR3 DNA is TGTGCCACCAGCAGAAGGCCTACTAGCGGGAGGCGGGATACGCAGTATTTT.

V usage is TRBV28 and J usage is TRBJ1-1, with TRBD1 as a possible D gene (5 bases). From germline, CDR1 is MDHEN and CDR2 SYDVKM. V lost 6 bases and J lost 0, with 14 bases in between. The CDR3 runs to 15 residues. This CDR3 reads CASSIGGFMNTEAFF. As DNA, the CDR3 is TGTGCCAGCAGCATCGGGGGGTTCATGAACACTGAAGCTTTCTTT.

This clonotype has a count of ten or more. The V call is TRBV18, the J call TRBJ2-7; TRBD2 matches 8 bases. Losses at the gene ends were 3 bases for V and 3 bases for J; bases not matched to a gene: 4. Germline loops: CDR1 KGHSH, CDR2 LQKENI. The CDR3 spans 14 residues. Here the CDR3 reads CASSPGTSNYEQYF. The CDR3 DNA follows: TGTGCCAGCTCACCCGGGACTAGTAACTACGAGCAGTACTTC.

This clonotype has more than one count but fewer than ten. The CDR3 region is CASSQNRGYQPQHF. CDR3 sequence (DNA): TGTGCCAGCAGCCAAAACAGGGGTTATCAGCCCCAGCATTTT. V usage is TRBV7-2 and J usage is TRBJ1-5; 7 nucleotides match TRBD1. Per germline, CDR1 SGHTA and CDR2 FQGNSA. CDR3 length: 14 amino acids. The V gene end was trimmed by 5 bases and the J gene end by 5 bases; junction bases not matched to a gene: 6.

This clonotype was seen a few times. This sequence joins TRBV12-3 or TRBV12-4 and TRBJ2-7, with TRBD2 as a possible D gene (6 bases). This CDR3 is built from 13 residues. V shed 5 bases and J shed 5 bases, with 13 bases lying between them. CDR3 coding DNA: TGTGCCAGCAGTCCCCAGGAGGGGCACGAGCAGTACTTC. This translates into CASSPQEGHEQYF.

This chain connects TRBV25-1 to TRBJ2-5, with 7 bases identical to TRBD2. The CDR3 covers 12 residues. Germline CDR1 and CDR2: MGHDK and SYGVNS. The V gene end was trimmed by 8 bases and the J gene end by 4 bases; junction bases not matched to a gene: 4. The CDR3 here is CASRGGVETQYF. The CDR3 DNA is TGTGCCAGCCGGGGAGGGGTAGAGACCCAGTACTTC.

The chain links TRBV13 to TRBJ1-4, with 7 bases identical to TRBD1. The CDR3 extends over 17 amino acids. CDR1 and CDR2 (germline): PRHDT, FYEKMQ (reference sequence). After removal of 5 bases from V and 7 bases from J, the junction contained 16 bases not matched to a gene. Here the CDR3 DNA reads TGTGCCAGCAGCGGTACATCTCAGGGGGACGTGGGTGAAAAACTGTTTTTT. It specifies CASSGTSQGDVGEKLFF.